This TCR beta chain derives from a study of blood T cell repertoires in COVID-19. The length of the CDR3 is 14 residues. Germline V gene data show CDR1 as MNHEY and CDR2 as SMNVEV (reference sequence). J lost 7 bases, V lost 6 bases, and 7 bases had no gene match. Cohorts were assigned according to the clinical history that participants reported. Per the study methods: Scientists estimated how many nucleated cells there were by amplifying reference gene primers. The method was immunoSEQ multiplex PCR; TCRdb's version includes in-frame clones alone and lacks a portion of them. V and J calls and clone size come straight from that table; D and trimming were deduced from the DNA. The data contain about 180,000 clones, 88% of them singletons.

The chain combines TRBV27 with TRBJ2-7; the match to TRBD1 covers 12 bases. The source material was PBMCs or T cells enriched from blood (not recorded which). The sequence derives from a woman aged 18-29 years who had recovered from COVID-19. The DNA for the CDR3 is TGTGCCAGCAGGCCGGGACAGGGGGCGGGTGAGCAGTACTTC. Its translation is CASRPGQGAGEQYF.